These T cell receptor beta chains were read from a single sample in a study of a mutant IDH1 vaccine in newly diagnosed glioma. Here immunoSEQ multiplex PCR was the method, and the copy in TCRdb shows in-frame clones only, minus some. The table has tens of thousands of clones, under 90% seen once. Sequencing used PBMCs, obtained from a glioma patient treated with radiotherapy, temozolomide or both. The receptor set was obtained from a woman in her forties or fifties with glioma. CDR3s include the opening cysteine and the closing phenylalanine or tryptophan. D genes are given only for firm matches. Clone size, where shown, is once, few, many, or a class for clones that have expanded.

v_call	clone_size	d_call	j_call	cdr3_aa	cdr3_nt
TRBV5-1	.	.	TRBJ1-2	CASSRQNYGYTF	TGCGCCAGCAGTAGACAGAACTATGGCTACACCTTC
TRBV19	once	.	TRBJ2-2	CASSSGVSGELFF	TGTGCCAGTAGTAGCGGGGTGTCCGGGGAGCTGTTTTTT
TRBV19	.	.	TRBJ1-2	CASSTSTVVGYGYTF	TGTGCCAGTAGTACCTCTACGGTAGTCGGCTATGGCTACACCTTC
TRBV7-6	.	.	TRBJ1-4	CASSSVELTGAGLTNEKLFF	TGTGCCAGCAGCTCCGTAGAACTGACAGGAGCGGGGTTAACTAATGAAAAACTGTTTTTT
TRBV7-2	.	.	TRBJ2-2	CASSSRQANTGELFF	TGTGCCAGCAGCTCTAGACAGGCGAACACCGGGGAGCTGTTTTTT
TRBV4-2	.	.	TRBJ2-7	CASSQDRRYEQYF	TGTGCCAGCAGCCAAGATCGAAGATACGAGCAGTACTTC
TRBV5-4	few	TRBD1	TRBJ1-2	CASSGGQGKYGYTF	TGTGCCAGCAGCGGCGGACAGGGAAAGTATGGCTACACCTTC
TRBV9	.	.	TRBJ2-3	CASSVDPSGSTDTQYF	TGTGCCAGCAGCGTAGATCCCAGCGGGTCCACAGATACGCAGTATTTT
TRBV7-2	.	.	TRBJ1-2	CASSLEGGTHFYGYTF	TGTGCCAGCAGCTTAGAGGGCGGTACCCACTTCTATGGCTACACCTTC
TRBV7-2	.	.	TRBJ2-7	CASSLTSYEQYF	TGTGCCAGCAGCTTAACTAGCTACGAGCAGTACTTC
TRBV19	.	.	TRBJ1-2	CASNQQGLGGYTF	TGTGCCAGTAACCAACAGGGCCTCGGGGGCTACACCTTC
TRBV9	.	.	TRBJ1-2	CASSGNRGGGYTF	TGTGCCAGCAGTGGAAACCGGGGTGGTGGCTACACCTTC
TRBV4-3	.	.	TRBJ1-5	CASSQDLESSQPQHF	TGCGCCAGCAGCCAAGATCTAGAGAGTTCTCAGCCCCAGCATTTT
TRBV13	few	.	TRBJ1-2	CASSLGYTNYGYTF	TGTGCCAGCAGCTTGGGGTATACTAACTATGGCTACACCTTC
TRBV25-1	.	TRBD2	TRBJ2-7	CASTPLSGGAGEQYF	TGTGCCAGCACCCCCCTTAGCGGGGGGGCGGGGGAGCAGTACTTC
TRBV5-1	.	.	TRBJ2-7	CASSLGVYEQYF	TGCGCCAGCAGCCTTGGGGTCTACGAGCAGTACTTC
TRBV27	.	TRBD1	TRBJ1-2	CASSPGQTYYGYTF	TGTGCCAGCAGCCCGGGACAGACCTACTATGGCTACACCTTC
TRBV10-1	.	.	TRBJ2-2	CASKDPDGELFF	TGCGCCAGCAAAGACCCTGACGGGGAGCTGTTTTTT
TRBV4-1	.	.	TRBJ1-2	CASSQVGGYTF	TGCGCCAGCAGCCAAGTGGGAGGCTACACCTTC
TRBV13	once	.	TRBJ1-3	CASSLQGAGGNTIYF	TGTGCCAGCAGCTTACAAGGGGCAGGGGGAAACACCATATATTTT
TRBV14	.	TRBD1	TRBJ1-1	CASSQGYQGAEAFF	TGTGCCAGCAGCCAGGGCTACCAGGGGGCTGAAGCTTTCTTT
TRBV5-1	.	.	TRBJ2-2	CASSPVRPGDTGELFF	TGCGCCAGCAGCCCGGTAAGGCCGGGGGACACCGGGGAGCTGTTTTTT
TRBV14	.	.	TRBJ2-1	CASSRLASSYNEQFF	TGTGCCAGCAGCCGGCTAGCGAGCTCCTACAATGAGCAGTTCTTC
TRBV6-1	.	.	TRBJ1-5	CASSVDTIPNQPQHF	TGTGCCAGCTCCGTCGACACGATCCCCAATCAGCCCCAGCATTTT
TRBV5-1	once	.	TRBJ2-7	CASKIYEDSSYEQYF	TGCGCCAGCAAGATATACGAGGACAGTTCCTACGAGCAGTACTTC